This T cell receptor beta chain was recovered during a study of cytomegalovirus exposure and HLA in healthy donors. Both 60 Vbeta primers and 13 Jbeta primers went into the PCR. Authors' data handling: Unique TCR beta chains numbered about 80 million in a later analysis, with around 11 million shared. Produced via immunoSEQ multiplex PCR; TCRdb's table is partial and in-frame only. V and J calls and clone size are as listed in that table; D and trimming were resolved from the DNA. The data contain about 190,000 clones, around 84% of them singletons. Germline CDR1 SEHNR, CDR2 FQNEAQ (reference sequence). There are 19 residues in the CDR3. V shed 5 bases and J 0 bases; nucleotides not matched to a gene: 11. Notes on the study in general: TCR beta V segments were, for the most part, productive about 87% or about 30% of the time in an earlier analysis. In a later analysis, TCR beta V- and J-gene trimming showed a link to a missense DCLRE1C variant. When a later analysis compared HLA-associated TCR beta chains with equally common others, the HLA-associated chains turned out to be more clonally expanded and to have lower generation probabilities.

Regarding this clone: As yet, its antigen is unknown.

The clonotype was recovered from a woman in her fifties or sixties in good health and CMV-seropositive. This sequence joins TRBV7-9 and TRBJ1-5; 12 bases are a match to TRBD1. Sequencing was performed on PBMCs. The CDR3, as DNA: TGTGCCAGCAGCCCCCCCAGGGACAGGGGGCTTTATAGCAATCAGCCCCAGCATTTT. Its translation: CASSPPRDRGLYSNQPQHF.